This TCR beta chain was recovered during a study of cytomegalovirus exposure and HLA in healthy donors. At the level of the study: The platform used for the roughly 130 validation repertoires matched that of the approximately 620 first-cohort repertoires, a later analysis reported.

The repertoire was sequenced with immunoSEQ multiplex PCR; TCRdb's copy has only in-frame clones and lacks some. The repertoire has roughly 150,000 clones, approximately 90% of them found once; the top ten carry 2.5% to 3.5%. The CDR3 has 18 residues. V lost 0 bases to trimming and J lost 5 bases, with 17 bases between them. Germline V gene sequence: CDR1 MGHRA, CDR2 YSYEKL. The source is a man aged 18 to 35 in good health and CMV-seronegative. The J gene is TRBJ1-6, the V gene TRBV4-1; TRBD1 is a possible D gene (5 bases). The sequenced material came from PBMCs. Here the CDR3 DNA reads TGCGCCAGCAGCCAAGATCGGGGGGAGTCAGCGGATAATTCACCCCTCCACTTT. Amino acids: CASSQDRGESADNSPLHF.